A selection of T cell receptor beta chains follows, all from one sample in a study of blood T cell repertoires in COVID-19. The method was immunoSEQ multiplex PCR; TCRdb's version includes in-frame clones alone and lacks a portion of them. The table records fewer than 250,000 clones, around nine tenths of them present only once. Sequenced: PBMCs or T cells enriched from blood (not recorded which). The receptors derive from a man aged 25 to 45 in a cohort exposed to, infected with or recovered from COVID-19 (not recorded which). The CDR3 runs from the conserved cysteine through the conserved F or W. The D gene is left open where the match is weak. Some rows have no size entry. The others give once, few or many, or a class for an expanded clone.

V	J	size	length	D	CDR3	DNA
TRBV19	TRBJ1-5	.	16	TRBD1	CASSNLGQGAYQPQHF	TGTGCCAGTAGTAATCTGGGACAGGGGGCGTATCAGCCCCAGCATTTT
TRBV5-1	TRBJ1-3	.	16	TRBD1	CASSLGDRGSGNTIYF	TGCGCCAGCAGCTTAGGAGACAGGGGCTCTGGAAACACCATATATTTT
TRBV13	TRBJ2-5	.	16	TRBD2	CASSLRLAGGGETQYF	TGTGCCAGCAGCTTAAGGCTAGCGGGAGGCGGAGAGACCCAGTACTTC
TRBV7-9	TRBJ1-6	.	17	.	CASSRGSGPGGNSPLHF	TGTGCCAGCAGCAGAGGAAGTGGTCCCGGTGGGAATTCACCCCTCCACTTT
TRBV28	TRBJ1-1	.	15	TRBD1	CASRRPGQGNTEAFF	TGTGCCAGCAGACGCCCGGGACAGGGAAACACTGAAGCTTTCTTT
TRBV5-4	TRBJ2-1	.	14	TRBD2	CASSLRREVREQFF	TGTGCCAGCAGCTTGCGGCGGGAGGTGCGGGAGCAGTTCTTC
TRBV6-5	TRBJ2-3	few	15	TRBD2	CASLTGGRITDTQYF	TGTGCCAGCCTGACGGGGGGGCGTATCACAGATACGCAGTATTTT
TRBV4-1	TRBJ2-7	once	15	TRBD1	CASSRLLGQGYEQYF	TGCGCCAGCAGCCGGCTTTTGGGACAGGGTTACGAGCAGTACTTC
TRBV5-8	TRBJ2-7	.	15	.	CASSSAEFRAYEQYF	TGTGCCAGCAGCTCGGCCGAGTTCAGGGCCTACGAGCAGTACTTC
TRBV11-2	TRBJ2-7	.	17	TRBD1	CASSLKDPGQGIDEQYF	TGTGCCAGCAGCTTGAAAGACCCGGGACAGGGTATTGACGAGCAGTACTTC
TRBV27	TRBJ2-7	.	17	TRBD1	CASGGLVLPTGGYEQYF	TGTGCCAGCGGGGGTCTAGTGTTGCCGACAGGGGGATACGAGCAGTACTTC
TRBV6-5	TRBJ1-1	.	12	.	CASSSGQNEAFF	TGTGCCAGCAGTTCCGGACAGAATGAAGCTTTCTTT
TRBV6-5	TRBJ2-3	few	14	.	CATKVAVSTDTQYF	TGTGCCACCAAGGTAGCGGTTAGCACAGATACGCAGTATTTT
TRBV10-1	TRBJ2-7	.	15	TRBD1	CASSSPGQGFDEQYF	TGCGCCAGCAGTTCCCCGGGACAGGGATTCGACGAGCAGTACTTC
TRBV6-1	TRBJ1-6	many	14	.	CASSERVTGSPLHF	TGTGCCAGCAGTGAAAGGGTAACAGGTTCACCCCTCCACTTT
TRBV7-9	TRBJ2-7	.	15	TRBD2	CASSSRTSAQYEQYF	TGTGCCAGCAGCTCTCGGACTAGCGCACAGTACGAGCAGTACTTC
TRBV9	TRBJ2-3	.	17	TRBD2	CASSVDGPAGTINTQYF	TGTGCCAGCAGCGTAGATGGTCCAGCGGGAACGATAAATACGCAGTATTTT
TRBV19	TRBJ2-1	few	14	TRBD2	CASGESGRMNEQFF	TGTGCCAGTGGGGAAAGCGGGAGAATGAATGAGCAGTTCTTC
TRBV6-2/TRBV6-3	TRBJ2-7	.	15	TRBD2	CASSSGTSGSGEQYF	TGTGCCAGCAGTTCTGGGACTAGCGGGAGTGGCGAGCAGTACTTC
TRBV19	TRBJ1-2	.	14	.	CASSITLQNDGYTF	TGTGCCAGTAGTATTACTTTGCAAAACGATGGCTACACCTTC
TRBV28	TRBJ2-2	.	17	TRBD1	CASSRSDGRGYTGELFF	TGTGCCAGCAGCCGATCCGACGGCAGGGGGTACACCGGGGAGCTGTTTTTT
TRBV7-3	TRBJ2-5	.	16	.	CASSFDRGGKGETQYF	TGTGCCAGCAGCTTCGACAGGGGAGGGAAGGGAGAGACCCAGTACTTC
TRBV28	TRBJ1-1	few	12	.	CASSLGFNFAFF	TGTGCCAGCAGTTTGGGCTTTAACTTCGCTTTCTTT
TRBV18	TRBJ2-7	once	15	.	CASSPAGDTSYEQYF	TGTGCCAGCTCACCGGCAGGGGACACCTCCTACGAGCAGTACTTC
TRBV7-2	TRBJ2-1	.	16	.	CASSLPPAEVYNEQFF	TGTGCCAGCAGCCTCCCCCCAGCGGAGGTCTACAATGAGCAGTTCTTC
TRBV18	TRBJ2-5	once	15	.	CASSPNIGYQETQYF	TGTGCCAGCTCACCAAACATCGGGTACCAAGAGACCCAGTACTTC
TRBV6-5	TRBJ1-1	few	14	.	CASSQWFKNTEAFF	TGTGCCAGCAGTCAGTGGTTTAAGAACACTGAAGCTTTCTTT
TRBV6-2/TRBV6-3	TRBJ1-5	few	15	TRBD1	CASSPGTVSSQPQHF	TGTGCCAGCAGCCCCGGGACAGTAAGTAGTCAGCCCCAGCATTTT
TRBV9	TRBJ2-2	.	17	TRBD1	CASSVALGQGAPGELFF	TGTGCCAGCAGCGTAGCCCTCGGACAGGGGGCACCCGGGGAGCTGTTTTTT
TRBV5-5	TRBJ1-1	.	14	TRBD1	CASSVGTGGTEAFF	TGTGCCAGCAGCGTAGGGACAGGTGGCACTGAAGCTTTCTTT
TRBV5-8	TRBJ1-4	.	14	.	CASSLGGRDEKLFF	TGTGCCAGCAGCTTGGGGGGCAGGGATGAAAAACTGTTTTTT
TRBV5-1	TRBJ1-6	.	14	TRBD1	CASSLGTGGSPLHF	TGCGCCAGCAGCTTGGGGACAGGTGGTTCACCCCTCCACTTT
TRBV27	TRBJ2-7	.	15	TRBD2	CASSSLAAGSYEQYF	TGTGCCAGCAGTTCACTAGCGGCGGGTTCCTACGAGCAGTACTTC
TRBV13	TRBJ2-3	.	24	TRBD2	CASSLIGSGSRSAGTPLYTDTQYF	TGTGCCAGCAGCTTAATTGGTAGCGGGAGTCGATCGGCCGGGACTCCACTGTACACAGATACGCAGTATTTT
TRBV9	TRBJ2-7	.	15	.	CASSVGGGRSYEQYF	TGTGCCAGCAGCGTAGGAGGAGGGAGGTCCTACGAGCAGTACTTC
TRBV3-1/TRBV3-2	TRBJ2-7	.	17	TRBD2	CASSQANSGRAEDEQYF	TGTGCCAGCAGCCAAGCTAACAGCGGGAGGGCTGAAGACGAGCAGTACTTC
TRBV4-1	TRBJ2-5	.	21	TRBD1	CASSQAFNPGTGRRDQETQYF	TGCGCCAGCAGCCAAGCATTTAACCCCGGGACAGGGAGGAGGGACCAAGAGACCCAGTACTTC
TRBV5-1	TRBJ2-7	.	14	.	CASSLAAVDYEQYF	TGCGCCAGCAGCTTGGCAGCGGTTGACTACGAGCAGTACTTC
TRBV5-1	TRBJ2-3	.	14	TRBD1	CASSPQGSTDTQYF	TGCGCCAGCAGCCCACAGGGGAGCACAGATACGCAGTATTTT
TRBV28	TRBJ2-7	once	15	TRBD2	CASSLGGSTTYEQYF	TGTGCCAGCAGTTTAGGCGGGAGTACAACCTACGAGCAGTACTTC
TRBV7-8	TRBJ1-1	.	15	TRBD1	CASSLPQGEATEAFF	TGTGCCAGCAGCCTCCCACAGGGGGAGGCCACTGAAGCTTTCTTT
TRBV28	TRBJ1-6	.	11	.	CASSSNSPLHF	TGTGCCAGCAGTTCGAATTCACCCCTCCACTTT
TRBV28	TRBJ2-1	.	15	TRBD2	CASSFTGTSANEQFF	TGTGCCAGCAGTTTTACTGGGACTAGCGCCAATGAGCAGTTCTTC
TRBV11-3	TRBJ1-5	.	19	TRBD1	CASSTPGQGKPYSNQPQHF	TGTGCCAGCAGCACTCCGGGACAGGGAAAACCCTATAGCAATCAGCCCCAGCATTTT
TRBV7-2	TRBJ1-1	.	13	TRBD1	CASSLAGTEEAFF	TGTGCCAGCAGCTTAGCGGGGACAGAGGAAGCTTTCTTT
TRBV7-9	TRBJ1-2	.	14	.	CASSLAGRSDGYTF	TGTGCCAGCAGCTTAGCGGGGAGGTCAGATGGCTACACCTTC
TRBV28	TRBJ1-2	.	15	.	CASSLRQAEVYGYTF	TGTGCCAGCAGTTTAAGACAGGCCGAGGTCTATGGCTACACCTTC
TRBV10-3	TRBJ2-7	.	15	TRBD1	CAISLGTGPMDEQYF	TGTGCCATCAGCCTTGGGACAGGCCCTATGGACGAGCAGTACTTC
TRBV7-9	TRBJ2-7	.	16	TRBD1	CASSPTGTGAAYEQYF	TGTGCCAGCAGCCCCACGGGGACAGGGGCGGCCTACGAGCAGTACTTC
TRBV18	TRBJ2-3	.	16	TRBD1	CASSPLGQGNSDTQYF	TGTGCCAGCTCACCTCTCGGACAGGGGAATTCAGATACGCAGTATTTT
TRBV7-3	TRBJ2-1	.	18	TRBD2	CASSLRGGGSGLGNEQFF	TGTGCCAGCAGCTTAAGAGGTGGTGGTAGCGGGCTCGGGAATGAGCAGTTCTTC
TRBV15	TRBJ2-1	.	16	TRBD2	CATSSSRGRAYNEQFF	TGTGCCACCAGCAGTTCGCGCGGGAGGGCCTACAATGAGCAATTCTTC
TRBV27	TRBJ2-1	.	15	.	CASNPTGSSYNEQFF	TGTGCCAGCAACCCGACAGGCAGCTCCTACAATGAGCAGTTCTTC
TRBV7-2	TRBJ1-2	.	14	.	CASSFPAANYGYTF	TGTGCCAGCAGCTTTCCCGCAGCGAACTATGGCTACACCTTC
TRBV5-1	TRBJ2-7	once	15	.	CASSLEGSGRYEQYF	TGCGCCAGCAGCTTGGAGGGTAGCGGAAGATACGAGCAGTACTTC
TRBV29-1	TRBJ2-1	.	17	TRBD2	CSVEDGLAGKKANEQFF	TGCAGCGTTGAAGATGGACTAGCGGGAAAAAAGGCGAATGAGCAGTTCTTC
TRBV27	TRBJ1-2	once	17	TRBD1	CASSGDRRGISNYGYTF	TGTGCCAGCAGCGGTGACCGCAGGGGGATTTCTAACTATGGCTACACCTTC
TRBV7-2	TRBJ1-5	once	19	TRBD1	CASSFARDRGGYSNQPQHF	TGTGCCAGCAGCTTCGCCAGAGACAGGGGAGGATATAGCAATCAGCCCCAGCATTTT
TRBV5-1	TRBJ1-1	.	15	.	CASSLGVGSPTEAFF	TGCGCCAGCAGCCTCGGGGTAGGGTCCCCCACTGAAGCTTTCTTT
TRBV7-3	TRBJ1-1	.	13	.	CASSLTGNTEAFF	TGTGCCAGCAGCTTAACCGGGAACACTGAAGCTTTCTTT